This entry features one T cell receptor (beta chain) sequence. It may be a read error: a sequence one base away is much more abundant. The time point is: newly diagnosed GD, antithyroid drugs for less than 3 months. The TCR library was made from RNA that had been extracted from PBMCs in TRIzol. The sample comes from a study of regulatory T cells in long-lasting Graves disease. The TCR beta library used iRepertoire HTBI primers with Arm-PCR amplification of CDR3. TCRdb recomputed calls from the multiplex PCR reads with MiXCR, one row per CDR3 protein. Among roughly 350,000 distinct CDR3 sequences listed, under 20% were seen once. V was pared by 1 base and J by 3 bases, with 4 bases between. The CDR3 runs 14 residues. The V gene's germline CDR1 is LGHDT and CDR2 YNNKEL (reference sequence). These data also formed part of another study, on T cells in Graves' hyperthyroidism and ophthalmopathy. That study reports: Researchers found most expanded thyroid clonotypes above 0.001 in blood as well.

The TCR was taken from a woman younger than 30 with Graves disease. The starting material was peripheral blood mononuclear cells (PBMCs), obtained at new diagnosis, from a patient treated with antithyroid drugs. The J gene is TRBJ2-6, the V gene TRBV3-1; no definite D call. CDR3 protein: CASSQGFGANVLTF. As DNA, the CDR3 is TGTGCCAGCAGCCAAGGGTTTGGGGCCAACGTCCTGACTTTC.